Shown below are 6 T cell receptor beta chains from a single sample sequenced in a study of CD8+CD57+ T cells in acquired aplastic anemia. Before being chosen for sequencing, patients had shown CD8+CD57+ cell expansion by flow cytometry. Profiling of TCR beta VDJ combinations and CDR3 sequences used genomic DNA as template. TCRdb re-called the reads through MiXCR, storing one row per CDR3 protein. The data show 200,000 to 250,000 distinct CDR3 sequences, with roughly 60% seen just once and under 60% held by the top ten. Sequenced material: sorted CD4+, CD8+, or CD8+CD57+ T cells (not recorded which) from PBMCs. These TCRs come from a human donor with aplastic anemia.

This sequence joins TRBV29-1 and TRBJ2-7, with TRBD1 as a possible D gene (7 bases). The germline V gene encodes CDR1 SQVTM and CDR2 ANQGSEA. The CDR3 is 15 amino acids. Trimming shortened V by 3 bases and J by 2 bases, and 17 bases separated the two germline ends. CDR3 sequence reads: CSVERSTGEAYEQYF. The CDR3 bases are TGCAGCGTTGAGAGGAGTACAGGGGAGGCCTACGAGCAGTACTTC.

This chain uses TRBV7-9 with TRBJ2-2, with TRBD1 as a possible D gene (5 bases). CDR1 is SEHNR, CDR2 FQNEAQ, per germline (reference sequence). The CDR3 length is 15 residues. The V end was cut by 5 bases, the J end by 6 bases, with 16 bases between. The CDR3: CASSPRSLGPGELFF. The CDR3 DNA reads as TGTGCCAGCAGCCCTCGTTCTCTGGGGCCCGGGGAGCTGTTTTTT.

V gene TRBV29-1 combines with J gene TRBJ1-4; D is undetermined. The CDR3 runs to 12 residues. Germline CDR1 is SQVTM and CDR2 is ANQGSEA. Trimming shortened V by 6 bases and J by 3 bases, and 8 bases separated the two germline ends. The CDR3 protein is CSVLVANEKLFF. The DNA of the CDR3 is TGCAGCGTCCTGGTTGCTAATGAAAAACTGTTTTTT. Combining the CDR3 with reference TRBV29-1 and TRBJ1-4 gives the whole variable domain SAVISQKPSRDICQRGTSLTIQCQVDSQVTMMFWYRQQPGQSLTLIATANQGSEATYESGFVIDKFPISRPNLTFSTLTVSNMSPEDSSIYLCSVLVANEKLFFGSGTQLSVL.

The chain carries TRBV7-6 and TRBJ2-1, with TRBD1 matching over 9 bases. The junction had 9 bases not matched to a gene; V was cut back by 3 bases and J by 6 bases. Germline assignment: CDR1 SGHVS and CDR2 FNYEAQ. This CDR3 is built from 16 residues. CDR3 coding DNA: TGTGCCAGCAGCTTTCAGACCGGGACAGGGCCCAATGAGCAGTTCTTC. Protein: CASSFQTGTGPNEQFF.

At least ten counts were recorded for this clonotype. The genes are TRBV10-3 and TRBJ2-3, with 9 positions matching TRBD2. Germline V lookup: CDR1 ENHRY, CDR2 SYGVKD. The CDR3 has 16 residues. The junction had 4 bases not matched to a gene; V was cut back by 2 bases and J by 1 base. Here the CDR3 reads CAISEPRTSGTDTQYF. For the CDR3, the DNA is TGTGCCATCAGTGAGCCCCGGACTAGCGGCACAGATACGCAGTATTTT.

The V gene is TRBV7-9, the J gene TRBJ1-2; 8 positions agree with TRBD1. Germline V gene sequence: CDR1 SEHNR, CDR2 FQNEAQ (reference sequence). The CDR3 is 13 residues long. J gave up 5 bases and V 4 bases, and 3 bases lay outside the gene matches. CDR3 DNA sequence: TGTGCCAGCAGCTCTAGGACAGGGTATGGCTACACCTTC. Its protein product is CASSSRTGYGYTF.